This TCR beta chain was sequenced during a study of blood T cell repertoires in COVID-19. Study context: The United States, Italy and Spain supplied acute and convalescent COVID-19 samples. In each case, the material was cDNA or gDNA derived from T cells, B-cell-depleted T cells, or PBMCs.

Trimming stripped 8 bases from V and 4 bases from J, with 20 bases between. Germline V CDR1 and CDR2: LNHDA, SQIVND (reference sequence). The CDR3 runs 15 residues. The assay was immunoSEQ multiplex PCR, and TCRdb's table has in-frame clones only and misses some. The sample lists some 97,000 clones, approximately 86% occurring once. The chain uses TRBV19 and TRBJ1-1; tentatively, D is TRBD1 (6 bases). What was sequenced was peripheral blood. The TCR sequence derives from a human donor in a cohort sampled during active COVID-19. The DNA of the CDR3 is TGTGCCAGTGGGGGGGCAGCCAGTTTCATCACTGAAGCTTTCTTT. This sequence encodes CASGGAASFITEAFF.